This T cell receptor (beta chain) derives from a study of T cells of healthy individuals. This clonotype was picked up many times. TCRdb reanalysed the 5' RACE reads using MiXCR and keeps one entry per CDR3 protein. Of about 100,000 distinct CDR3 sequences in the sample, approximately 18% are singletons; the top ten hold approximately 5.7%. The CDR3 loop spans 14 amino acids. Trimming left V 7 bases short and J 0 bases short, with 10 bases between. J is TRBJ1-5 and V is TRBV12-3 or TRBV12-4, with D perhaps TRBD1 (5 bases). The TCR comes from a human donor in good health. CDR3 DNA: TGTGCCAGCAACAAGGGACTTAGCAATCAGCCCCAGCATTTT. Amino acids: CASNKGLSNQPQHF.